The entry that follows covers one TCR beta chain sequence. The antigen remains unidentified. These data come from a study of T cell repertoires in cytomegalovirus infection. Study results and limitations: CMV carriers with the relevant HLA were identified by cumulative public TCR beta family frequency.

TCRdb recomputed calls from the reads with MiXCR, one row per CDR3 protein. The table has fewer than 550,000 distinct CDR3 sequences, around 32% seen once. Per the germline V gene, CDR1 is ENHRY and CDR2 is SYGVKD. J was trimmed by 2 bases and V by 6 bases; bases with no gene match: 5. CDR3 size: 16 residues. This chain joins TRBV10-3 and TRBJ2-3, with 13 bases identical to TRBD2. The sample taken for sequencing was PBMCs. The TCR originated in a human donor in good health (CMV status not recorded). Some clones in this sample may be carry-over from other donors' samples. The CDR3 nucleotides read TGTGCCATCAGAACGACTAGCGGGGGGAACACAGATACGCAGTATTTT. It yields the protein CAIRTTSGGNTDTQYF.